This T cell receptor (beta chain) was sequenced in a study of shared clonotypes between healthy human individuals. Broader study findings: Relative to memory subsets, naive subsets generally showed larger estimated richness.

Regarding this clone: Its antigen is not identified.

The CDR3 is 15 residues long. The germline V gene has CDR1 SEHNR and CDR2 FQNEAQ (reference sequence). V gave up 3 bases and J gave up 3 bases; unmatched junction bases: 4. TCRdb keeps only in-frame clones here, not all; method: immunoSEQ multiplex PCR. The table lists approximately 2,300,000 clones, 80% to 95% of them singletons. The receptor was derived from a man younger than 35 in good health. Some clones in this sample may be carry-over from other donors' samples. Material for sequencing was naive CD4+ T cells from PBMCs. Subset given: CD45RA+ positively selected. The chain links TRBV7-9 to TRBJ2-3; 9 nucleotides line up with TRBD1. The CDR3 reads CASSFGQGLTDTQYF. DNA for the CDR3: TGTGCCAGCAGCTTCGGACAGGGGTTAACAGATACGCAGTATTTT.